These 30 T cell receptor beta chains were sequenced from one sample in a study of cytomegalovirus exposure and HLA in healthy donors. 13 Jbeta primers and 60 Vbeta primers were used for the PCR. Repertoires were generated with immunoSEQ multiplex PCR, while TCRdb's copy carries only in-frame clones and drops some. Of 150,000 or so clones listed, over 70% are singletons. The specimen sequenced was PBMCs. Receptors originate from a man in his thirties or forties in good health and CMV-seronegative.

The chain is built from TRBV10-3 and TRBJ1-1; no clear D. The CDR3 is made up of 13 amino acids. Per the germline V gene, CDR1 is ENHRY and CDR2 is SYGVKD. Between the trimmed V and J ends, which lost 2 bases and 1 base, there was a span of 5 bases. This CDR3 is CAISEPRNTEAFF. CDR3 DNA sequence: TGTGCCATCAGTGAGCCCCGGAACACTGAAGCTTTCTTT.

The V and J genes are TRBV28 and TRBJ2-6; D possibly corresponds to TRBD2 (6 bases). This CDR3 spans 16 amino acids. Trimming took off 11 bases at V and 2 bases at J, with 19 bases between the two ends. The germline CDR1 and CDR2 sequences are MDHEN and SYDVKM. CDR3 DNA sequence: TGTGCCCATGGAGGGGCTTGGAGGGCTGGGGCCAACGTCCTGACTTTC. Protein product: CAHGGAWRAGANVLTF.

The J gene is TRBJ1-2, the V gene TRBV7-2; 8 nucleotides agree with TRBD1. The trim removed 4 bases at V and 0 bases at J, leaving 4 bases unmatched. CDR1 and CDR2 (germline): SGHTA, FQGNSA. The CDR3 totals 15 residues. In DNA, the CDR3 is TGTGCCAGCAGCTCTGGACAGGGAGCTAACTATGGCTACACCTTC. Translation gives CASSSGQGANYGYTF.

This chain joins TRBV10-3 and TRBJ2-3, with TRBD2 identical over 9 bases. The CDR3 is 13 amino acids. Germline lookup yields CDR1 ENHRY and CDR2 SYGVKD. J lost 5 bases, V lost 11 bases, and 8 bases had no gene match. The CDR3 sequence: CALRGGQEDTQYF. As DNA, the CDR3 is TGTGCCCTGCGGGGGGGCCAGGAAGATACGCAGTATTTT.

V and J are TRBV7-9 and TRBJ2-1, with 7 nucleotides matching TRBD1. After removal of 5 bases from V and 4 bases from J, the junction contained 5 bases not matched to a gene. Germline lookup yields CDR1 SEHNR and CDR2 FQNEAQ (reference sequence). The CDR3 covers 14 residues. CDR3: CASSRTGVYNEQFF. In nucleotides, the CDR3 is TGTGCCAGCAGCAGGACAGGAGTGTACAATGAGCAGTTCTTC.

J is TRBJ2-2 and V is TRBV10-2, with D possibly matching TRBD2 (7 bases). V was shortened by 11 bases and J by 7 bases, with 14 bases between the two germline ends. Germline V gene lookup returns CDR1 WSHSY and CDR2 SAAADI. This CDR3 is built from 12 residues. The CDR3 DNA sequence: TGCGCCGGGGGGGGCGAAGGCGGGGAGCTGTTTTTT. Translated: CAGGGEGGELFF.

The DNA for the CDR3 is TGTGCCAGCAGTTACTCACAGGGCCTCTGGGGGGAGCTGTTTTTT. Amino acids: CASSYSQGLWGELFF. The rearrangement links TRBV6-5 to TRBJ2-2; D might be TRBD1 (6 bases). CDR1 is MNHEY and CDR2 is SVGAGI in the germline V gene. Trimming removed 0 bases at V and 8 bases at J, with 13 bases between. This CDR3 spans 15 amino acids.

The rearrangement links TRBV2 to TRBJ2-3, with TRBD2 matching 8 bases. V was clipped by 4 bases and J by 9 bases; unmatched bases: 3. There are 12 residues in the CDR3. Germline V gene lookup returns CDR1 SNHLY and CDR2 FYNNEI. The CDR3 reads CASSGTSRTQYF. The CDR3 bases are TGTGCCAGCAGTGGGACTAGCAGAACGCAGTATTTT.

The CDR3 coding sequence is TGTGCCAGCAGCTCCTCCGGCAATCAGCCCCAGCATTTT. Its translation is CASSSSGNQPQHF. This chain joins TRBV7-9 and TRBJ1-5; D call uncertain. The germline V gene encodes CDR1 SEHNR and CDR2 FQNEAQ (reference sequence). CDR3 length: 13 amino acids. V was shortened by 4 bases and J by 2 bases, with 6 bases between the two germline ends.

The chain carries TRBV5-1 and TRBJ1-6; 7 nucleotides agree with TRBD1. The CDR3 runs 15 residues. Trimming took 0 bases from V and 5 from J; bases not matched to a gene: 2. Germline values: CDR1 SGHRS, CDR2 YFSETQ. In nucleotides, the CDR3 is TGCGCCAGCAGCTTGGGAACAGGGGATAATTCACCCCTCCACTTT. It translates to CASSLGTGDNSPLHF. Complete variable domain (other parts from reference TRBV5-1 and TRBJ1-6): KAGVTQTPRYLIKTRGQQVTLSCSPISGHRSVSWYQQTPGQGLQFLFEYFSETQRNKGNFPGRFSGRQFSNSRSEMNVSTLELGDSALYLCASSLGTGDNSPLHFGNGTRLTVT.

The chain recombines TRBV30 with TRBJ2-7; 9 bases are shared with TRBD2. Germline trimming cut 0 bases from V and 3 bases from J; bases unmatched to any gene: 6. The germline V gene has CDR1 GTSNPN and CDR2 SVGIG (reference sequence). The CDR3 has 15 residues. The CDR3 loop reads CAWSVSLAGFYEQYF. The CDR3 DNA is TGTGCCTGGAGTGTATCTCTAGCGGGGTTCTACGAGCAGTACTTC.

The chain employs TRBV19 and TRBJ1-2, with 7 bases fitting TRBD1. CDR1 and CDR2 from the germline V gene are LNHDA and SQIVND (reference sequence). This CDR3 spans 13 amino acids. The V segment lost 5 bases and the J segment 6 bases; nucleotides outside the gene matches: 6. CDR3 DNA sequence: TGTGCCAGTAGTCCCCGGGACAGCGATGGCTACACCTTC. Translation gives CASSPRDSDGYTF.

The rearrangement joins TRBV7-2 to TRBJ1-2; tentative D call: TRBD1 (6 bases). Germline V gene data show CDR1 as SGHTA and CDR2 as FQGNSA. The CDR3 length is 15 residues. V was pared by 1 base and J by 0 bases, with 9 bases between. CDR3 sequence (DNA): TGTGCCAGCAGCTTAGACAGGGTCGCTAACTATGGCTACACCTTC. Amino acid sequence: CASSLDRVANYGYTF.

The V and J genes are TRBV9 and TRBJ2-1; 7 nucleotides align to TRBD1. This CDR3 is 14 amino acids long. The V and J ends lost 5 bases and 5 bases, in that order; junction bases with no gene match: 7. CDR1 and CDR2 from the germline V gene are SGDLS and YYNGEE. CDR3 nucleotide sequence: TGTGCCAGCAGTGTGGGACAGACAAACAATGAGCAGTTCTTC. It yields the protein CASSVGQTNNEQFF.

V and J are TRBV10-3 and TRBJ1-2; a weak D match, TRBD1 (5 bases). The CDR3 totals 16 residues. V was pared by 1 base and J by 0 bases, with 12 bases between. The germline CDR1 and CDR2 sequences are ENHRY and SYGVKD. Here the CDR3 reads CAISELLQAANYGYTF. The CDR3 nucleotides read TGTGCCATCAGTGAGTTGTTACAGGCGGCTAACTATGGCTACACCTTC.

The V and J genes are TRBV11-2 and TRBJ2-6; no clear D gene. Per germline, CDR1 SGHAT and CDR2 FQNNGV. Trimming took 6 bases from V and 0 from J, leaving 6 bases between them. There are 14 residues in the CDR3. The CDR3 region has the DNA TGTGCCAGCAGTCTCTCCTCTGGGGCCAACGTCCTGACTTTC. Translated: CASSLSSGANVLTF.

This chain connects TRBV11-2 to TRBJ1-1; D gene uncertain. Germline V lookup: CDR1 SGHAT, CDR2 FQNNGV. This CDR3 comprises 13 residues. V was pared by 1 base and J by 1 base, with 4 bases between. CDR3 protein: CASSLVRNTEAFF. DNA for the CDR3: TGTGCCAGCAGCTTAGTCCGGAACACTGAAGCTTTCTTT.

J is TRBJ2-1 and V is TRBV10-3; TRBD1 matches at 7 bases. Germline assignment: CDR1 ENHRY and CDR2 SYGVKD. The CDR3 spans 14 residues. Trimming at V came to 6 bases and at J to 8 bases, leaving 10 bases not matched to a gene. CDR3 amino acids: CAISRDSQTDEQFF. In DNA form, the CDR3 reads TGTGCCATCAGCCGGGACAGTCAAACCGATGAGCAGTTCTTC.

The rearrangement links TRBV27 to TRBJ2-5, with D unclear. The J call may be incorrect, as the DNA end agrees better with TRBJ2-7. The CDR3 length is 14 residues. Germline loops: CDR1 MNHEY, CDR2 SMNVEV (reference sequence). The CDR3 nucleotides read TGTGCCAGCAGTTTATCCTTTGGAGTCGGCGAGCAGTACTTC. Its protein is CASSLSFGVGEQYF.

The rearrangement uses TRBV30 and TRBJ2-3; 14 bases are shared with TRBD2. J lost 4 bases, V lost 2 bases, and 5 bases had no gene match. CDR3 length equals 16 residues. Germline V lookup: CDR1 GTSNPN, CDR2 SVGIG (reference sequence). The CDR3 nucleotides are TGTGCCTGGAGTCCCGGACTAGCGGGAGGCCCAGATACGCAGTATTTT. Amino acids: CAWSPGLAGGPDTQYF.

The chain joins TRBV2 to TRBJ2-5; the match to TRBD1 covers 7 bases. The CDR3 has 15 amino acids. CDR1 SNHLY and CDR2 FYNNEI come from the germline V gene. Trimming cost V 6 bases and J 2 bases; bases outside gene matches: 9. CDR3 protein: CASSCQPGQQETQYF. In nucleotides, the CDR3 is TGTGCCAGCAGCTGTCAGCCGGGACAGCAAGAGACCCAGTACTTC. Complete variable domain (other parts from reference TRBV2 and TRBJ2-5): EPEVTQTPSHQVTQMGQEVILRCVPISNHLYFYWYRQILGQKVEFLVSFYNNEISEKSEIFDDQFSVERPDGSNFTLKIRSTKLEDSAMYFCASSCQPGQQETQYFGPGTRLLVL.

The chain links TRBV13 to TRBJ2-6; 11 bases are a match to TRBD2. V lost 6 bases to trimming and J lost 0 bases; unmatched junction nucleotides: 16. The CDR3 is 21 residues long. The V gene's germline CDR1 is PRHDT and CDR2 FYEKMQ (reference sequence). The CDR3 nucleotides read TGTGCCAGCAGTCCCGAGGGTAGCGGGGGGGACTTCGGCTCTGGGGCCAACGTCCTGACTTTC. Protein: CASSPEGSGGDFGSGANVLTF.

This chain joins TRBV28 and TRBJ2-7; 7 bases line up with TRBD2. The CDR3 contains 15 residues. Germline loops: CDR1 MDHEN, CDR2 SYDVKM. V dropped 4 bases and J dropped 2; count of bases not matched to a gene: 8. The CDR3 reads CASSSSGDDAYEQYF. The CDR3 DNA reads TGTGCCAGCAGTTCAAGCGGGGATGACGCCTACGAGCAGTACTTC.

This clone is a singleton in its sample. The J gene is TRBJ2-5, the V gene TRBV15, with 9 bases lining up with TRBD2. V shed 5 bases, J shed 5 bases, and the junction held 12 bases outside the gene matches. Germline V gene lookup returns CDR1 LNHNV and CDR2 YYDKDF (reference sequence). The CDR3 totals 16 residues. The CDR3 coding sequence is TGTGCCACCAGCCCTAGGCTAGCGGGGCCTGCGGAGACCCAGTACTTC. Protein: CATSPRLAGPAETQYF.

The chain joins TRBV28 to TRBJ2-5; D is undetermined. The closer fit of TRBJ2-7 to the DNA end suggests the J call may be wrong. The CDR3 is 12 amino acids. Per the germline V gene, CDR1 is MDHEN and CDR2 is SYDVKM. CDR3: CASSPGLYEQYF. The CDR3 DNA reads as TGTGCCAGCAGCCCCGGTCTCTACGAGCAGTACTTC.

The chain couples TRBV14 to TRBJ1-3, with D maybe TRBD1 (5 bases). V was shortened by 4 bases and J by 0 bases, with 7 bases between the two germline ends. Germline values: CDR1 SGHDN, CDR2 FVKESK. The CDR3 covers 14 residues. This CDR3 reads CASSPTVSGNTIYF. DNA for the CDR3: TGTGCCAGCAGCCCGACAGTCTCTGGAAACACCATATATTTT.

This clone was found a few times. The chain's CDR3 is CAIPIGGGYTF. As DNA, the CDR3 is TGTGCCATTCCCATAGGGGGTGGCTACACCTTC. The V and J genes are TRBV19 and TRBJ1-2; TRBD1 might be the D (6 bases). Per germline, CDR1 LNHDA and CDR2 SQIVND (reference sequence). The germline V and J ends were trimmed by 10 bases and 7 bases, with 13 bases remaining between them. The CDR3 has 11 amino acids.

The chain uses TRBV5-1 and TRBJ2-5; 9 bases match TRBD1. CDR1 and CDR2 (germline): SGHRS, YFSETQ. The CDR3 extends over 16 amino acids. The J segment lost 4 bases and the V segment lost 4 bases, leaving 11 bases of the junction unmatched. The CDR3 region has the DNA TGCGCCAGCAGCGCCGGAGGACAGGGGTTGGGAGAGACCCAGTACTTC. Amino acids: CASSAGGQGLGETQYF.

This CDR3 reads CASSLAGIYEQYF. The CDR3 DNA sequence: TGTGCCAGCAGCTTGGCGGGAATCTACGAGCAGTACTTC. The V call is TRBV5-5, the J call TRBJ2-5, with a tentative D call TRBD2 (5 bases). The DNA end is more similar to TRBJ2-7, so the J call may be wrong. The CDR3 runs to 13 residues. Germline CDR1 reads SGHKS; CDR2 reads YYEKEE (reference sequence).

There are a few counts of this clone. The chain couples TRBV6-5 to TRBJ2-1, with 9 positions matching TRBD2. V dropped 5 bases and J dropped 6; count of bases not matched to a gene: 8. The CDR3 is made up of 15 amino acids. Germline V gene data show CDR1 as MNHEY and CDR2 as SVGAGI. The CDR3 DNA is TGTGCCAGCAGTGTGGACGCGGGGGGGCGCAATGAGCAGTTCTTC. Translating gives CASSVDAGGRNEQFF.